A single sample gave rise to the 29 T cell receptor beta chains below, sequenced in a study of T cell responses to AZD1222 COVID-19 vaccine. This table comes from immunoSEQ multiplex PCR, and its TCRdb copy is limited to in-frame clones, with some not included. Among about 130,000 clones listed, about nine tenths were seen once. Specimen: peripheral blood, collected on day 0 of AZD1222 vaccination. The receptors were sampled from an adult in good health.

This sequence joins TRBV27 and TRBJ1-1, with D unclear. Trimming pared 9 bases from V and 4 bases from J, leaving 18 bases between. The length of the CDR3 is 14 residues. Germline-derived CDR1 and CDR2 are MNHEY and SMNVEV (reference sequence). In DNA, the CDR3 is TGTGCCAGTGCGCTAGGATCGTGGAGCACTGAAGCTTTCTTT. Translated: CASALGSWSTEAFF.

This chain connects TRBV4-3 to TRBJ2-1, with D perhaps TRBD2 (6 bases). The germline CDR1 and CDR2 sequences are LGHNA and YSLEER. The V end was cut by 4 bases, the J end by 0 bases, with 13 bases between. The CDR3 is 16 amino acids. CDR3 residues: CASSPGAASSYNEQFF. CDR3 in DNA: TGCGCCAGCAGCCCGGGAGCCGCTAGCTCCTACAATGAGCAGTTCTTC.

The rearrangement uses TRBV7-2 and TRBJ2-7; D may be TRBD1 (5 bases). The CDR3 consists of 16 residues. V shed 5 bases and J shed 0 bases, with 17 bases lying between them. Germline V gene data show CDR1 as SGHTA and CDR2 as FQGNSA. CDR3 region: CASSLTGHGISYEQYF. In DNA form, the CDR3 reads TGTGCCAGCAGCCTAACCGGACATGGAATCTCCTACGAGCAGTACTTC.

Here the CDR3 DNA reads TGCGCCAGCAGTGAGTCCCTAGGGACTGGAAACACCATATATTTT. This translates into CASSESLGTGNTIYF. The chain employs TRBV10-2 and TRBJ1-3; D is uncertain. The CDR3 is made up of 15 amino acids. Trimming shortened V by 0 bases and J by 2 bases, and 8 bases separated the two germline ends. CDR1 WSHSY and CDR2 SAAADI come from the germline V gene.

The chain couples TRBV27 to TRBJ2-7; D not resolved. Germline loops: CDR1 MNHEY, CDR2 SMNVEV (reference sequence). The CDR3 spans 13 residues. V was cut by 5 bases and J by 2 bases, with 10 bases left in between. The CDR3 nucleotides read TGTGCCAGCAGTCAGACATTTACCTACGAGCAGTACTTC. This sequence encodes CASSQTFTYEQYF.

The V gene is TRBV29-1, the J gene TRBJ1-1; possibly TRBD1 for D (5 bases). Per germline, CDR1 SQVTM and CDR2 ANQGSEA. The CDR3 is made up of 16 amino acids. The V and J ends lost 0 bases and 1 base respectively, with 15 bases between them. The CDR3 here is CSVEEFPGHENTEAFF. For the CDR3, the DNA is TGCAGCGTTGAAGAATTTCCCGGACACGAGAACACTGAAGCTTTCTTT.

The chain couples TRBV15 to TRBJ1-4; D uncertain. This CDR3 is built from 14 residues. In germline, CDR1 is LNHNV, CDR2 YYDKDF (reference sequence). Trimming pared 5 bases from V and 0 bases from J, leaving 7 bases between. The CDR3 sequence is CATSPGSTNEKLFF. DNA of the CDR3: TGTGCCACCAGCCCGGGTTCAACTAATGAAAAACTGTTTTTT. The entire variable domain, with the rest obtained from reference TRBV15 and TRBJ1-4, is as follows: DAMVIQNPRYQVTQFGKPVTLSCSQTLNHNVMYWYQQKSSQAPKLLFHYYDKDFNNEADTPDNFQSRRPNTSFCFLDIRSPGLGDTAMYLCATSPGSTNEKLFFGSGTQLSVL.

This chain's CDR3 is CASRWGAGGYTF. CDR3 coding DNA: TGCGCCAGCAGATGGGGGGCTGGTGGCTACACCTTC. The chain employs TRBV5-1 and TRBJ1-2; a possible D gene is TRBD1 (6 bases). Germline loops: CDR1 SGHRS, CDR2 YFSETQ. The CDR3 contains 12 residues. V was shortened by 5 bases and J by 7 bases, with 12 bases between the two germline ends.

This chain links TRBV18 with TRBJ2-2; maybe TRBD2 (6 bases). V was cut by 2 bases and J by 6 bases, with 16 bases left in between. Germline lookup yields CDR1 KGHSH and CDR2 LQKENI. This CDR3 is built from 16 residues. The CDR3 is CASSPIETSRSGELFF. CDR3 coding DNA: TGTGCCAGCTCACCAATAGAAACTAGCCGATCCGGGGAGCTGTTTTTT.

The J gene is TRBJ1-5, the V gene TRBV6-5; 7 nucleotides align to TRBD1. The V segment lost 4 bases and the J segment 11 bases; nucleotides outside the gene matches: 11. CDR1 is MNHEY, CDR2 SVGAGI, per germline. The CDR3 covers 14 residues. CDR3 nucleotides: TGTGCCAGCAGTTCCCTGACAGGGACAAGGACCCAGCATTTT. Residues: CASSSLTGTRTQHF.

The V and J genes are TRBV6-5 and TRBJ2-5; 9 bases are a match to TRBD1. CDR1 is MNHEY, CDR2 SVGAGI, per germline. Trimming at V came to 2 bases and at J to 4 bases, leaving 5 bases not matched to a gene. The CDR3 length is 15 residues. The CDR3 coding sequence is TGTGCCAGCAGTTACGGGGGACAGGGCGGAGAGACCCAGTACTTC. Translated: CASSYGGQGGETQYF.

The chain employs TRBV11-2 and TRBJ2-5; unclear D gene. Germline-derived CDR1 and CDR2 are SGHAT and FQNNGV. CDR3 size: 11 residues. The V gene lost 4 bases and the J gene lost 10 bases, with 10 bases spanning the gap. The CDR3 nucleotides are TGTGCCAGCAGCTCCACACGGTTCCAGTACTTC. The encoded protein is CASSSTRFQYF.

This sequence joins TRBV5-1 and TRBJ2-3; unclear D gene. The CDR3 totals 14 residues. The V and J ends lost 0 bases and 2 bases respectively, with 7 bases between them. CDR1 SGHRS and CDR2 YFSETQ come from the germline V gene. The CDR3 sequence: CASSLGANTDTQYF. The CDR3 DNA reads TGCGCCAGCAGCTTGGGGGCGAACACAGATACGCAGTATTTT.

This chain links TRBV2 with TRBJ2-5; 11 bases fit TRBD1. The CDR3 is made up of 14 amino acids. Germline V gene sequence: CDR1 SNHLY, CDR2 FYNNEI. V shed 7 bases and J 5 bases; nucleotides not matched to a gene: 6. CDR3 DNA sequence: TGTGCCAGCATCCAGGACAGGGGGCGGGAGACCCAGTACTTC. It codes for CASIQDRGRETQYF. Together with reference TRBV2 and TRBJ2-5, the CDR3 gives the full variable domain: EPEVTQTPSHQVTQMGQEVILRCVPISNHLYFYWYRQILGQKVEFLVSFYNNEISEKSEIFDDQFSVERPDGSNFTLKIRSTKLEDSAMYFCASIQDRGRETQYFGPGTRLLVL.

This clone was found a few times. The rearrangement uses TRBV30 and TRBJ2-7; D unclear. Trimming removed 0 bases at V and 2 bases at J, with 8 bases between. In germline, CDR1 is GTSNPN, CDR2 SVGIG (reference sequence). The CDR3 runs 13 residues. The CDR3 spells CAWSVKFPYEQYF. The CDR3 nucleotides read TGTGCCTGGAGTGTAAAGTTTCCCTACGAGCAGTACTTC.

The V call is TRBV7-9, the J call TRBJ1-6, with D unresolved. V was cut by 5 bases and J by 2 bases, with 4 bases left in between. This CDR3 comprises 13 residues. Germline V gives CDR1 SEHNR, CDR2 FQNEAQ (reference sequence). Here the CDR3 DNA reads TGTGCCAGCAGCGCCGCCTATAATTCACCCCTCCACTTT. This gives the protein CASSAAYNSPLHF.

The chain carries TRBV7-9 and TRBJ1-1, with no clear D. Germline V CDR1 and CDR2: SEHNR, FQNEAQ (reference sequence). This CDR3 region has 13 residues. The ends were cut back, 2 bases at V and 5 bases at J, with 9 bases in the middle. In nucleotides, the CDR3 is TGTGCCAGCAGCTTATCTTCGGGAACTGAAGCTTTCTTT. Its protein product is CASSLSSGTEAFF.

V usage is TRBV7-8 and J usage is TRBJ2-1, with D unresolved. Germline assignment: CDR1 SGHVS and CDR2 FQNEAQ. The CDR3 consists of 17 residues. V lost 1 base and J lost 0, with 13 bases in between. The CDR3 DNA reads as TGTGCCAGCAGCTTAGGTTCCGGGCTTAGCTCCTACAATGAGCAGTTCTTC. Translated: CASSLGSGLSSYNEQFF.

V is TRBV10-3 and J is TRBJ1-3; 7 bases map to TRBD1. The germline gives CDR1 ENHRY, CDR2 SYGVKD. The CDR3 is 14 amino acids. With 8 bases clipped from V and 3 bases from J, the junction kept 7 bases outside the gene matches. The CDR3, as DNA: TGTGCCATCTTTGACAGGGAGGATGGAAACACCATATATTTT. It translates to CAIFDREDGNTIYF.

A few counts support this clone. This sequence joins TRBV3-1 (or the pseudogene TRBV3-2) and TRBJ2-2; D is undetermined. Germline CDR1 is LGHDT and CDR2 is YNNKEL (reference sequence). The CDR3 extends over 13 amino acids. V was clipped by 0 bases and J by 7 bases, with 6 bases between them. As DNA, the CDR3 is TGTGCCAGCAGCCAAGACTTTGGCGGGGAGCTGTTTTTT. Its protein is CASSQDFGGELFF.

The chain recombines TRBV13 with TRBJ2-4; TRBD2 might be the D (6 bases). CDR3 length: 15 amino acids. Germline CDR1 is PRHDT and CDR2 is FYEKMQ (reference sequence). The ends were cut back, 2 bases at V and 6 bases at J, with 14 bases in the middle. For the CDR3, the DNA is TGTGCCAGCAGCTTATCTGGGGGGATCCCAAACATTCAGTACTTC. It translates to CASSLSGGIPNIQYF.

This clone was recorded only once. CDR3 sequence: CASSYDTTSQETQYF. CDR3 bases: TGCGCCAGCAGCTATGACACGACCAGCCAAGAGACCCAGTACTTC. This chain uses TRBV5-1 with TRBJ2-5; the D is unclear. This CDR3 has 15 amino acids. V was pared by 3 bases and J by 1 base, with 13 bases between. Per the germline V gene, CDR1 is SGHRS and CDR2 is YFSETQ.

This clone was detected only once. The chain has TRBV6-6 and TRBJ1-2; tentative D call: TRBD1 (5 bases). This CDR3 has 14 amino acids. V dropped 2 bases and J dropped 4 bases, with 11 bases sitting between them. Germline values: CDR1 MNHNY, CDR2 SVGAGI (reference sequence). The CDR3 DNA reads as TGTGCCAGCAGTTACGAAGGGGCTGGCTATGGCTACACCTTC. Translating gives CASSYEGAGYGYTF.

The chain couples TRBV5-6 to TRBJ1-5; 9 bases fit TRBD1. This CDR3 has 16 residues. V shed 4 bases, J shed 6 bases, and the junction held 11 bases outside the gene matches. CDR1 SGHDT and CDR2 YYEEEE come from the germline V gene. CDR3 nucleotide sequence: TGTGCCAGCAGCCCCGGGACAGGGTTAATCGGTCAGCCCCAGCATTTT. Encoded protein: CASSPGTGLIGQPQHF.

The chain carries TRBV5-1 and TRBJ2-5, with D perhaps matching TRBD1 or TRBD2 (5 bases each). Trimming shortened V by 2 bases and J by 4 bases, and 12 bases separated the two germline ends. Germline V gene lookup returns CDR1 SGHRS and CDR2 YFSETQ. This CDR3 region has 14 residues. This CDR3 reads CASSFSGSRETQYF. DNA for the CDR3: TGCGCCAGCAGCTTTTCAGGGAGTAGAGAGACCCAGTACTTC.

V usage is TRBV5-1 and J usage is TRBJ2-2, with 8 bases lining up with TRBD1. Germline V gene data show CDR1 as SGHRS and CDR2 as YFSETQ. Germline trimming cut 2 bases from V and 5 bases from J; bases unmatched to any gene: 11. The CDR3 has 17 amino acids. Here the CDR3 DNA reads TGCGCCAGCAGCTTCCCCTTAGGACAGGGCGATACCGGGGAGCTGTTTTTT. Its protein product is CASSFPLGQGDTGELFF.

The V and J genes are TRBV7-9 and TRBJ1-1, with 7 bases matching TRBD1. The CDR3 runs to 14 residues. Germline lookup yields CDR1 SEHNR and CDR2 FQNEAQ (reference sequence). The junction had 9 bases not matched to a gene; V was cut back by 6 bases and J by 5 bases. The CDR3 loop reads CASSPNRGGTEAFF. CDR3 nucleotide sequence: TGTGCCAGCAGTCCGAACAGGGGAGGGACTGAAGCTTTCTTT. Full variable domain (rest looked up from reference TRBV7-9 and TRBJ1-1): DTGVSQNPRHKITKRGQNVTFRCDPISEHNRLYWYRQTLGQGPEFLTYFQNEAQLEKSRLLSDRFSAERPKGSFSTLEIQRTEQGDSAMYLCASSPNRGGTEAFFGQGTRLTVV.

This clone showed up just a few times. The chain uses TRBV5-1 and TRBJ1-5, with 8 nucleotides matching TRBD1. The CDR3 loop spans 14 amino acids. The V and J ends lost 2 bases and 7 bases, in that order; junction bases with no gene match: 5. Germline V gene sequence: CDR1 SGHRS, CDR2 YFSETQ. In nucleotides, the CDR3 is TGCGCCAGCAGCTTCACAGGGGGAGGCCAGCCCCAGCATTTT. Its protein product is CASSFTGGGQPQHF.

The V gene is TRBV3-1 (or the pseudogene TRBV3-2), the J gene TRBJ2-7; the D gene is possibly TRBD1 (5 bases). This CDR3 has 15 amino acids. V lost 4 bases to trimming and J lost 4 bases, with 17 bases between them. In germline, CDR1 is LGHDT, CDR2 YNNKEL (reference sequence). The CDR3 loop is CASSPQGNVRYEQYF. Written as DNA, the CDR3 is TGTGCCAGCAGCCCTCAGGGTAATGTTAGGTACGAGCAGTACTTC.